This T cell receptor beta chain is drawn from a study of radiotherapy plus CTLA-4 blockade in lung cancer. V shed 1 base, J shed 8 bases, and the junction held 8 bases outside the gene matches. Germline CDR1 and CDR2: LNHDA and SQIVND (reference sequence). The CDR3 totals 16 residues. This clone has just one count. Produced via immunoSEQ multiplex PCR; TCRdb's table is partial and in-frame only. This sample has about 77,000 clones, with under 75% found just once. The J gene is TRBJ2-1, the V gene TRBV19; 10 bases are shared with TRBD2. The specimen was peripheral blood, collected from a patient treated with radiotherapy plus ipilimumab. This receptor was identified in a human donor with non-small cell lung cancer whose response to radiotherapy plus ipilimumab could not be evaluated. The CDR3 sequence: CASSIVASGRGDEQFF. The CDR3 DNA reads as TGTGCCAGTAGTATAGTCGCTAGCGGGAGAGGCGATGAGCAGTTCTTC.